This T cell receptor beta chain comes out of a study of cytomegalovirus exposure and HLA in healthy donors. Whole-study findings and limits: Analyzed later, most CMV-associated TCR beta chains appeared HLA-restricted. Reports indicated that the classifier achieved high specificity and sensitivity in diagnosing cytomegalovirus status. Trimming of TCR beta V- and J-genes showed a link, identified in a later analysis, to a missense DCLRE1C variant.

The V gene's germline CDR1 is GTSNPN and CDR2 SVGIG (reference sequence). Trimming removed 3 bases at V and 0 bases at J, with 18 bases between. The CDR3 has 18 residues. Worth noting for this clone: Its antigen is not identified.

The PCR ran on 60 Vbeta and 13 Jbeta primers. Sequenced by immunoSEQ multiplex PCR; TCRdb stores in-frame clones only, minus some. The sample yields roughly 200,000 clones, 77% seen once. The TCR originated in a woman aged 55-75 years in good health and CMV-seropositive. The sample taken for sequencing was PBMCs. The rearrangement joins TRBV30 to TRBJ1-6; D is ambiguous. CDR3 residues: CAWSATRTGSSYNSPLHF. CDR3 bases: TGTGCCTGGAGCGCTACTCGGACGGGGAGCTCCTATAATTCACCCCTCCACTTT. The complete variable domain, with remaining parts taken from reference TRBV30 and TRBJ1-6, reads SQTIHQWPATLVQPVGSPLSLECTVEGTSNPNLYWYRQAAGRGLQLLFYSVGIGQISSEVPQNLSASRPQDRQFILSSKKLLLSDSGFYLCAWSATRTGSSYNSPLHFGNGTRLTVT.